This section outlines one T cell receptor beta chain sequence together with its context. The antigen is undetermined. CDR3 length: 16 amino acids. V dropped 0 bases and J dropped 0 bases, with 10 bases sitting between them. Germline values: CDR1 SGDLS, CDR2 YYNGEE. The data derive from a study of cytomegalovirus exposure and HLA in healthy donors. Some clones are missing from TCRdb's copy, which holds only in-frame ones; the method was immunoSEQ multiplex PCR. The table records 200,000 to 250,000 clones, around nine tenths of them present only once. Findings and caveats of the study: Some TCR beta chains (more than 150 of them) were listed as cytomegalovirus-associated. Most TCR sequences were seen very rarely across donors, but some public TCRs occurred in many. A subsequent analysis found that TCR clusters from the first cohort also tended to co-occur in the roughly 120 validation repertoires, with 90% to 95% of cluster scores above 0. In vitro confirmation showed a few CMV-associated chains to be CMV antigen specific.

This TCR derives from a woman between 18 and 29 years old in good health and CMV-seropositive. The specimen was PBMCs. This chain joins TRBV9 and TRBJ2-1; possibly TRBD1 for D (5 bases). The CDR3 coding sequence is TGTGCCAGCAGCGTAGCAGGGTCAGGCTCCTACAATGAGCAGTTCTTC. It specifies CASSVAGSGSYNEQFF.